This T cell receptor (beta chain) was captured in a study of neoadjuvant anti-PD-1 for oral cavity cancer. Blood libraries mostly used roughly 520 ng genomic DNA, six replicates each. Using immunoSEQ multiplex PCR, the repertoire was profiled, and TCRdb retains in-frame clones only, with some absent. The profile shows tens of thousands of clones, 65% to 80% of them singletons. Trimming took off 3 bases at V and 1 base at J, with 7 bases between the two ends. The CDR3 runs 14 residues. In germline, CDR1 is SNHLY, CDR2 FYNNEI. General study results and limits: Non-responders to neoadjuvant nivolumab had significantly more clonal PBMC T cells than responders.

As for this clone: Its target is unknown.

This chain uses TRBV2 with TRBJ1-5; D is ambiguous. The sequenced sample was PBMCs, obtained before nivolumab (anti-PD-1) treatment. This sequence originates from a person aged 35-79 years with oral cavity squamous cell carcinoma. CDR3 sequence reads: CASSDPGSNQPQHF. As DNA, the CDR3 is TGTGCCAGCAGTGACCCGGGGAGCAATCAGCCCCAGCATTTT.